Below are 23 T cell receptor beta chains sequenced from a single sample in a study of Graves' ophthalmopathy and Graves' hyperthyroidism. CDR3 regions of TCR beta were amplified from RNA transcripts. A first-round RT-PCR used HTBI primers, followed by a second-round multiplex PCR. TCRdb recomputed calls from the multiplex PCR reads with MiXCR, one row per CDR3 protein. Of about 420,000 distinct CDR3 sequences in the sample, under 25% were seen once. The sample comprised peripheral blood. These receptors came from a young woman with stable Graves' hyperthyroidism.

This clonotype showed up many times. CDR3 in amino acids: CASTLGQGVYEQYF. CDR3 nucleotide sequence: TGTGCCAGCACCCTGGGACAGGGAGTATACGAGCAGTACTTC. The chain combines TRBV12-3 or TRBV12-4 with TRBJ2-7, with 9 positions matching TRBD1. J was trimmed by 4 bases and V by 7 bases; bases with no gene match: 8. The CDR3 totals 14 residues.

This clonotype was detected many times. The chain links TRBV10-3 to TRBJ2-7; D call uncertain. The CDR3 is 12 residues long. Germline CDR1 reads ENHRY; CDR2 reads SYGVKD. V was shortened by 0 bases and J by 2 bases, with 2 bases between the two germline ends. CDR3 amino acids: CAISESTYEQYF. The CDR3, as DNA: TGTGCCATCAGTGAGTCGACCTACGAGCAGTACTTC.

This clonotype was seen ten or more times. The chain combines TRBV7-2 with TRBJ2-7; 10 nucleotides agree with TRBD2. The germline gives CDR1 SGHTA, CDR2 FQGNSA. Trimming took 1 base from V and 5 from J; bases not matched to a gene: 5. CDR3 size: 15 residues. The CDR3 bases are TGTGCCAGCAGCTTAGGTAGCGGGAGGACCCACGAGCAGTACTTC. It is translated as CASSLGSGRTHEQYF.

The table lists this clonotype with many counts. The V gene is TRBV29-1, the J gene TRBJ2-5; 7 bases align to TRBD1. Trimming took 4 bases from V and 9 from J; bases not matched to a gene: 11. From germline, CDR1 is SQVTM and CDR2 ANQGSEA. The length of the CDR3 is 13 residues. CDR3 sequence reads: CSVGGTDQGAQYF. The CDR3 nucleotides read TGCAGCGTTGGTGGGACGGACCAGGGGGCCCAGTACTTC. The variable domain in full, with the rest retrieved from reference TRBV29-1 and TRBJ2-5, is SAVISQKPSRDICQRGTSLTIQCQVDSQVTMMFWYRQQPGQSLTLIATANQGSEATYESGFVIDKFPISRPNLTFSTLTVSNMSPEDSSIYLCSVGGTDQGAQYFGPGTRLLVL.

V usage is TRBV27 and J usage is TRBJ2-5, with 7 nucleotides matching TRBD2. V gave up 2 bases and J gave up 5 bases; unmatched junction bases: 5. The germline V gene has CDR1 MNHEY and CDR2 SMNVEV (reference sequence). This CDR3 has 14 amino acids. CDR3 region: CASSLRMGGETQYF. The CDR3 DNA follows: TGTGCCAGCAGTTTAAGAATGGGAGGGGAGACCCAGTACTTC.

The chain carries TRBV12-3 or TRBV12-4 and TRBJ1-2; possible D gene TRBD1, 5 bases. The V end was cut by 3 bases, the J end by 8 bases, with 19 bases between. The CDR3 is 15 amino acids. The CDR3 sequence: CASSFRVAVGEGYTF. CDR3 DNA: TGTGCCAGCAGTTTTCGGGTCGCTGTAGGGGAAGGCTACACCTTC.

Comment on this clonotype: This may be a read error: a much more frequent sequence differs by one nucleotide. This sequence joins TRBV6-2 or TRBV6-3 and TRBJ2-7, with a weak D call TRBD2 (5 bases). The CDR3 consists of 16 residues. The germline V gene has CDR1 MNHEY and CDR2 SVGEGT. The CDR3 here is CASNDGSSEDLYEQCF. The DNA of the CDR3 is TGTGCCAGCAACGACGGCAGTAGCGAGGACCTCTACGAGCAGTGCTTC.

Points on this clonotype: Given a much more abundant clone one base away, this may be a read error. The V gene is TRBV12-3 or TRBV12-4, the J gene TRBJ2-5; 8 positions match TRBD2. The CDR3 length is 14 residues. J lost 5 bases, V lost 4 bases, and 6 bases had no gene match. In DNA, the CDR3 is TGTGCCAGCAGTTCCCGGACTAGCTCCGAGACCCAGTACTTC. Its protein is CASSSRTSSETQYF.

This clonotype was detected ten times or more. The chain couples TRBV28 to TRBJ2-2, with D unclear. Germline loops: CDR1 MDHEN, CDR2 SYDVKM. V was cut by 1 base and J by 2 bases, with 11 bases left in between. This CDR3 region has 16 residues. The CDR3 DNA is TGTGCCAGCAGTTTATTCCCAGCTGTAAACACCGGGGAGCTGTTTTTT. Translation: CASSLFPAVNTGELFF.

This clonotype was detected only a few times. V usage is TRBV6-5 and J usage is TRBJ2-3; TRBD2 matches 9 bases. Losses at the gene ends were 2 bases for V and 6 bases for J; bases not matched to a gene: 9. Germline V gives CDR1 MNHEY, CDR2 SVGAGI. This CDR3 is 16 amino acids long. CDR3 sequence reads: CASSYLGTSQRDTQYF. CDR3 bases: TGTGCCAGCAGTTACCTTGGGACTAGCCAGCGGGATACGCAGTATTTT.

This clonotype was recorded many times. The chain uses TRBV25-1 and TRBJ2-7; 7 positions match TRBD1. V lost 3 bases to trimming and J lost 6 bases; unmatched junction nucleotides: 11. Germline V lookup: CDR1 MGHDK, CDR2 SYGVNS. The CDR3 extends over 15 amino acids. The CDR3 DNA sequence: TGTGCCAGCAGTGAGAGGTACAGGGGCCCTCGCGAGCAGTACTTC. It codes for CASSERYRGPREQYF.

J is TRBJ2-7 and V is TRBV2, with TRBD2 matching over 8 bases. J was trimmed by 0 bases and V by 4 bases; bases with no gene match: 11. The length of the CDR3 is 17 residues. CDR1 and CDR2 from the germline V gene are SNHLY and FYNNEI. The CDR3 region has the DNA TGTGCCAGCAGTGTAAGCAGCGGGGGATCAAGCTCCTACGAGCAGTACTTC. As protein: CASSVSSGGSSSYEQYF.

Regarding this clonotype: One end of the junction fails to match germline, which may point to a read error. The chain employs TRBV5-5 and TRBJ2-7; TRBD2 agrees at 7 bases. Germline V gives CDR1 SGHKS, CDR2 YYEKEE (reference sequence). This CDR3 has 14 residues. The CDR3 is CASSRSGTLYEQYF. The CDR3 region has the DNA TGCGCCAGCAGCCGAAGCGGGACTCTCTACGAGCAGTACTTC.

This clonotype was recorded at least ten times. This rearrangement joins TRBV12-3 or TRBV12-4 to TRBJ1-1; D call uncertain. This CDR3 spans 11 amino acids. Deletions cut 7 bases from V and 4 bases from J, with 7 bases between. CDR3 in DNA: TGTGCCAGCACCCCGGGCACTGAAGCTTTCTTT. Protein sequence: CASTPGTEAFF.

This clonotype came up many times. CDR3: CASSLGTGWFETQYF. The CDR3 nucleotides are TGTGCCAGCAGCCTCGGGACAGGGTGGTTCGAGACCCAGTACTTC. The V gene is TRBV7-3, the J gene TRBJ2-5, with 9 bases matching TRBD1. The CDR3 spans 15 residues. The V and J ends lost 5 bases and 5 bases, in that order; junction bases with no gene match: 9. Germline CDR1 is SGHTA and CDR2 is FQGTGA.

Note on this clonotype: A read error is possible here, since a much larger clone lies one base away. J is TRBJ1-2 and V is TRBV9; D uncertain. The CDR3 length is 15 residues. Germline assignment: CDR1 SGDLS and CDR2 YYNGEE. Deletions cut 0 bases from V and 0 bases from J, with 9 bases between. CDR3 residues: CASSVGAVPNYGYTF. The DNA of the CDR3 is TGTGCCAGCAGCGTAGGGGCAGTTCCTAACTATGGCTACACCTTC.

This clonotype was observed at least ten times. The DNA of the CDR3 is TGTGCCAGCAGCTCGGGACAGGGGGGTTGGCAGTACTTC. This translates into CASSSGQGGWQYF. V is TRBV7-3 and J is TRBJ2-7, with 11 bases lining up with TRBD1. This CDR3 region has 13 residues. Per the germline V gene, CDR1 is SGHTA and CDR2 is FQGTGA. The V segment lost 4 bases and the J segment 9 bases; nucleotides outside the gene matches: 5. The full variable domain, its missing parts supplied by reference TRBV7-3 and TRBJ2-7, is GAGVSQTPSNKVTEKGKYVELRCDPISGHTALYWYRQSLGQGPEFLIYFQGTGAADDSGLPNDRFFAVRPEGSVSTLKIQRTERGDSAVYLCASSSGQGGWQYFGPGTRLTVT.

This clonotype was found many times. The V and J genes are TRBV7-2 and TRBJ1-2, with D uncertain. Germline CDR1 and CDR2: SGHTA and FQGNSA. V was pared by 2 bases and J by 2 bases, with 9 bases between. This CDR3 has 14 residues. This CDR3 reads CASSLFRENYGYTF. In nucleotides, the CDR3 is TGTGCCAGCAGCTTATTTCGGGAGAACTATGGCTACACCTTC.

This clonotype has just a few counts. The rearrangement uses TRBV6-1 and TRBJ1-2, with D tentatively TRBD1 (6 bases). The V gene's germline CDR1 is MNHNS and CDR2 SASEGT. V lost 5 bases and J lost 8, with 15 bases in between. There are 13 residues in the CDR3. CDR3 loop: CASSLGTREGYTF. CDR3 DNA sequence: TGTGCCAGCAGTCTAGGGACACGGGAAGGCTACACCTTC.

There are many counts of this clonotype. V is TRBV2 and J is TRBJ1-2; D unresolved. Germline CDR1 reads SNHLY; CDR2 reads FYNNEI. Trimming left V 2 bases short and J 4 bases short, with 8 bases between. The CDR3 sequence is 13 residues long. For the CDR3, the DNA is TGTGCCAGCAGTGAATCGGTAACCTATGGCTACACCTTC. Translation gives CASSESVTYGYTF.

Ten or more counts support this clonotype. This chain connects TRBV6-1 to TRBJ2-5; 8 bases fit TRBD2. CDR1 is MNHNS and CDR2 is SASEGT in the germline V gene. The V and J ends lost 2 bases and 3 bases, in that order; junction bases with no gene match: 14. The CDR3 spans 18 residues. CDR3 sequence (DNA): TGTGCCAGCAGTGAAACCCAAGCGGGCGGGGGGACTAAAGAGACCCAGTACTTC. Translating gives CASSETQAGGGTKETQYF.

The chain joins TRBV18 to TRBJ1-3; the D gene is possibly TRBD1 (5 bases). V lost 3 bases, J lost 2 bases, and 14 bases lay in between. The CDR3 contains 16 residues. Germline V lookup: CDR1 KGHSH, CDR2 LQKENI. CDR3: CASSPDGTSPGNTIYF. The CDR3, as DNA: TGTGCCAGCTCACCGGACGGGACCAGTCCTGGAAACACCATATATTTT. The entire variable domain, with the rest obtained from reference TRBV18 and TRBJ1-3, is as follows: NAGVMQNPRHLVRRRGQEARLRCSPMKGHSHVYWYRQLPEEGLKFMVYLQKENIIDESGMPKERFSAEFPKEGPSILRIQQVVRGDSAAYFCASSPDGTSPGNTIYFGEGSWLTVV.

The table lists this clonotype with many counts. V and J are TRBV27 and TRBJ2-5, with TRBD2 matching over 12 bases. Germline CDR1 MNHEY, CDR2 SMNVEV (reference sequence). The CDR3 has 16 amino acids. The V segment lost 5 bases and the J segment 4 bases; nucleotides outside the gene matches: 8. The CDR3 protein is CASSGVLAGGRETQYF. The CDR3 region has the DNA TGTGCCAGCAGTGGGGTACTAGCGGGGGGCCGAGAGACCCAGTACTTC.